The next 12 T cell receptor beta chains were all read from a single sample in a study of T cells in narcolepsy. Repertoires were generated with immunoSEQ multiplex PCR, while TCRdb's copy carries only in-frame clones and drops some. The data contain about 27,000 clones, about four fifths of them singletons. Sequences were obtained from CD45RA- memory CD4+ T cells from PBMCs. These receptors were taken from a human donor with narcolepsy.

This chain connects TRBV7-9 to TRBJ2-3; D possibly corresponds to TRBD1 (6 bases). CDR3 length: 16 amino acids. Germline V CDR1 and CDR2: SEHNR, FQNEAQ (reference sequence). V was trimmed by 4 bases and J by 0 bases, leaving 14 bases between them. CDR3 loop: CASSYGQNPSTDTQYF. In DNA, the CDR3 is TGTGCCAGCAGCTACGGACAGAATCCGAGCACAGATACGCAGTATTTT.

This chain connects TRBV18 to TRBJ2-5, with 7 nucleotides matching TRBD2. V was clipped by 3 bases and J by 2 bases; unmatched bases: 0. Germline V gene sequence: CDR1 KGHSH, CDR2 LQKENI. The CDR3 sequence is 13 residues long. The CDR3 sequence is CASSPGRQETQYF. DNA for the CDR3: TGTGCCAGCTCACCCGGGAGGCAAGAGACCCAGTACTTC.

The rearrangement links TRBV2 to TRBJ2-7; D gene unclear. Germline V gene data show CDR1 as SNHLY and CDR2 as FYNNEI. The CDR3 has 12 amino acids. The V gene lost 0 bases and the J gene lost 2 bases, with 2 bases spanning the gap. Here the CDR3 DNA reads TGTGCCAGCAGTGAAGCAGCCTACGAGCAGTACTTC. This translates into CASSEAAYEQYF.

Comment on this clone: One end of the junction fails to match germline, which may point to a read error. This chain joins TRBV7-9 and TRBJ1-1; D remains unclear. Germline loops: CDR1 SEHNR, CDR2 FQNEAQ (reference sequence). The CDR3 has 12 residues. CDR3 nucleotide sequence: TGTGCCAGCAGCTTAGATCGATCTGAAACTTTCTTT. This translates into CASSLDRSETFF.

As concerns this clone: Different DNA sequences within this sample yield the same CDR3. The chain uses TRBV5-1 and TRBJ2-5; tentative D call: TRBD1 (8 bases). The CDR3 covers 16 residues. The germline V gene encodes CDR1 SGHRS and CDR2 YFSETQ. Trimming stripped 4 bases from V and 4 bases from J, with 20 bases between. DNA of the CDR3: TGCGCCAGCAGCCGAAATCTACAGGGGGGGGGAGAGACCCAGTACTTC. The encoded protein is CASSRNLQGGGETQYF. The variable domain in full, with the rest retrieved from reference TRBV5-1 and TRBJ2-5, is KAGVTQTPRYLIKTRGQQVTLSCSPISGHRSVSWYQQTPGQGLQFLFEYFSETQRNKGNFPGRFSGRQFSNSRSEMNVSTLELGDSALYLCASSRNLQGGGETQYFGPGTRLLVL.

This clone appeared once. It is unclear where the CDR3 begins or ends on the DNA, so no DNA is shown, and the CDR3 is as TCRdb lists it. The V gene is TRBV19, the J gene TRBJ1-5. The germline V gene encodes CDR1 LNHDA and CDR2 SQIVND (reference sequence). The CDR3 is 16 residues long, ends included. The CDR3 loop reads CASSTSAGFSNQPQHF.

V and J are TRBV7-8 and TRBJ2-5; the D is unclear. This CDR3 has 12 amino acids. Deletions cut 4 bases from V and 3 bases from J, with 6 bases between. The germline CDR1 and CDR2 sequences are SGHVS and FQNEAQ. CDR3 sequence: CASSSVKETQYF. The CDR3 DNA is TGTGCCAGCAGCTCAGTAAAAGAGACCCAGTACTTC.

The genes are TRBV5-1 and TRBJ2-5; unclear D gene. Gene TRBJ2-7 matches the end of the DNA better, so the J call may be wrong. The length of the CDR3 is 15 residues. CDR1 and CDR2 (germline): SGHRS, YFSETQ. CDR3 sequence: CASSLRSESSYEQYF. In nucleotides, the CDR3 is TGCGCCAGCAGCTTGAGGTCGGAGAGCTCCTACGAGCAGTACTTC.

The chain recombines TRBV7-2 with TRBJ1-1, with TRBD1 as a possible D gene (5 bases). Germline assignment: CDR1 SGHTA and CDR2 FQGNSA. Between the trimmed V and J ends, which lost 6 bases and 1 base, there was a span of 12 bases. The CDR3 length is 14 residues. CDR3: CASSQGGWNTEAFF. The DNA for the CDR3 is TGTGCCAGCAGTCAGGGAGGCTGGAACACTGAAGCTTTCTTT.

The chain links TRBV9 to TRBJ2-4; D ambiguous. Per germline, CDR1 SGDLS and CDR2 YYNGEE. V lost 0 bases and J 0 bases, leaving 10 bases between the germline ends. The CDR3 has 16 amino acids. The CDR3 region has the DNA TGTGCCAGCAGCGTAGAGCCTCAAGTAGCCAAAAACATTCAGTACTTC. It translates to CASSVEPQVAKNIQYF.

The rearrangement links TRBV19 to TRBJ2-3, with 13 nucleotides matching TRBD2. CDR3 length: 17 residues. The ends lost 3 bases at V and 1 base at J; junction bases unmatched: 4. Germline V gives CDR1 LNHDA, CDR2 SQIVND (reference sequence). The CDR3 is CASSIRGLAGRTDTQYF. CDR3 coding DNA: TGTGCCAGTAGTATCAGGGGACTAGCGGGGCGCACAGATACGCAGTATTTT.

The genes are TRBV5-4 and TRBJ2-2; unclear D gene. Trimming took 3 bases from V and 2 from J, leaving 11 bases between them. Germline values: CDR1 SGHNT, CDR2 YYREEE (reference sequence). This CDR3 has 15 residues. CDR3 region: CASSSFAVNTGELFF. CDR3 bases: TGTGCCAGCAGCTCATTTGCGGTCAACACCGGGGAGCTGTTTTTT. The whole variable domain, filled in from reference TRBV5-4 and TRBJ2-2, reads ETGVTQSPTHLIKTRGQQVTLRCSSQSGHNTVSWYQQALGQGPQFIFQYYREEENGRGNFPPRFSGLQFPNYSSELNVNALELDDSALYLCASSSFAVNTGELFFGEGSRLTVL.